A single sample is the source of the 32 T cell receptor beta chains below, sequenced in a study of blood T cells in healthy people across ages. A second roughly 6 to 12 cycle PCR used barcoded and J-beta primers. TCRdb fed the 5' RACE reads into MiXCR, producing one record per CDR3 protein. The sample has 1.2 million to 1.5 million distinct CDR3 sequences, about 43% seen once. The specimen was blood. All receptors derive from a woman between 18 and 30 years old in good health.

This clonotype has more than one count but fewer than ten. This may come from a read error, since a much larger clone is one base off. The genes are TRBV4-1 and TRBJ2-5; a weak D match, TRBD2 (5 bases). There are 15 residues in the CDR3. CDR1 is MGHRA, CDR2 YSYEKL, per germline. V was pared by 2 bases and J by 11 bases, with 21 bases between. The CDR3 spells CASSQTGNQYNEQYF. CDR3 bases: TGCGCCAGCAGCCAAACGGGGAACCAATACAATGAGCAGTACTTC.

The rearrangement joins TRBV2 to TRBJ2-7; 10 nucleotides agree with TRBD2. This CDR3 contains 14 residues. The V and J ends lost 7 bases and 5 bases, in that order; junction bases with no gene match: 8. Germline values: CDR1 SNHLY, CDR2 FYNNEI. CDR3 sequence: CASTRLAGVNEQYF. The DNA of the CDR3 is TGTGCCAGCACTCGGCTAGCGGGAGTAAACGAGCAGTACTTC.

The gene calls are TRBV19 and TRBJ2-1; D possibly corresponds to TRBD2 (5 bases). Germline CDR1 LNHDA, CDR2 SQIVND (reference sequence). The V and J ends lost 4 bases and 7 bases respectively, with 17 bases between them. The CDR3 extends over 15 amino acids. The CDR3 is CASSSLTSRRNEQFF. The CDR3 nucleotides read TGTGCCAGTAGTAGTCTTACATCTAGGAGGAATGAGCAGTTCTTC.

This clonotype has a handful of counts. The chain uses TRBV3-1 and TRBJ2-1; D is possibly TRBD2 (6 bases). Trimming shortened V by 0 bases and J by 0 bases, and 12 bases separated the two germline ends. This CDR3 region has 17 residues. The germline V gene has CDR1 LGHDT and CDR2 YNNKEL (reference sequence). CDR3 region: CASSQDAGTYSYNEQFF. The CDR3 nucleotides read TGTGCCAGCAGCCAAGACGCCGGGACTTACTCCTACAATGAGCAGTTCTTC.

The rearrangement joins TRBV6-6 to TRBJ1-5; D ambiguous. The CDR3 is 12 amino acids. Trimming left V 6 bases short and J 9 bases short, with 12 bases between. The germline V gene has CDR1 MNHNY and CDR2 SVGAGI (reference sequence). This chain's CDR3 is CASRIGERPQHF. In DNA form, the CDR3 reads TGTGCCAGCAGGATTGGGGAGCGGCCCCAGCATTTT.

The J gene is TRBJ2-1, the V gene TRBV20-1; 11 nucleotides align to TRBD2. V trimming: 6 bases; J trimming: 7 bases; junction bases outside the gene matches: 8. CDR1 is DFQATT and CDR2 is SNEGSKA in the germline V gene (reference sequence). The CDR3 is 14 amino acids. In DNA, the CDR3 is TGCAGTGCACTAGTAGCGGGGGGGCGTAATGAGCAGTTCTTC. It translates to CSALVAGGRNEQFF.

The chain combines TRBV12-3 or TRBV12-4 with TRBJ2-1, with D maybe TRBD2 (5 bases). The DNA end favors TRBJ2-7, so the J call may be wrong. The CDR3 sequence is 12 residues long. The CDR3 is CASSAAGDEQYF. The CDR3 bases are TGTGCCAGCAGTGCCGCCGGGGACGAGCAGTACTTC.

The V gene is TRBV12-3 or TRBV12-4, the J gene TRBJ2-2; 8 nucleotides align to TRBD1. This CDR3 is built from 14 residues. Trimming took 6 bases from V and 5 from J; bases not matched to a gene: 5. The CDR3 DNA follows: TGTGCCAGCAGCCAGGGGGCTAAAACCGGGGAGCTGTTTTTT. It yields the protein CASSQGAKTGELFF.

The gene calls are TRBV12-3 or TRBV12-4 and TRBJ2-3; D perhaps matches TRBD2 (6 bases). V shed 5 bases and J shed 4 bases, with 13 bases lying between them. CDR3 length: 14 residues. CDR3 residues: CASSVTSSPDTQYF. CDR3 sequence (DNA): TGTGCCAGCAGTGTGACTAGTTCCCCAGATACGCAGTATTTT.

This clonotype was counted a few times. J is TRBJ1-5 and V is TRBV24-1; D not resolved. The CDR3 sequence is 18 residues long. V lost 4 bases and J 0 bases, leaving 18 bases between the germline ends. Germline V lookup: CDR1 KGHDR, CDR2 SFDVKD. CDR3 sequence reads: CATSDVEPQLYSNQPQHF. The CDR3 DNA reads as TGTGCCACCAGTGACGTTGAACCACAGCTCTATAGCAATCAGCCCCAGCATTTT.

The V call is TRBV12-3 or TRBV12-4, the J call TRBJ2-5, with 11 bases aligning to TRBD2. Unmatched junction bases numbered 9, after V lost 7 bases and J lost 5 bases. The CDR3 runs 15 residues. The CDR3 coding sequence is TGTGCCAGCAAGGCTAGCGGGGGGCAGGTCGAGACCCAGTACTTC. Its protein product is CASKASGGQVETQYF.

This clonotype was detected once. The junction and the germline gene differ at one end; a read error may be behind it. The gene calls are TRBV6-6 and TRBJ2-1; 11 nucleotides match TRBD2. The CDR3 totals 14 residues. The germline CDR1 and CDR2 sequences are MNHNY and SVGAGI (reference sequence). The chain's CDR3 is CASKTSGSAYEQFF. The CDR3, as DNA: TGTGCTAGCAAAACTAGCGGGAGTGCCTACGAGCAGTTCTTC.

This chain connects TRBV10-2 to TRBJ1-5; perhaps TRBD1 as D (6 bases). There are 17 residues in the CDR3. Germline V gene lookup returns CDR1 WSHSY and CDR2 SAAADI. Trimming removed 3 bases from V and 0 bases from J, with 15 bases in between. CDR3 in amino acids: CASSDPDSAHSNQPQHF. The CDR3 DNA is TGCGCCAGCAGTGACCCGGACAGCGCCCATAGCAATCAGCCCCAGCATTTT.

The rearrangement joins TRBV30 to TRBJ2-5; D possibly matches TRBD1 or TRBD2 (6 bases each). The J call may not be correct, given that the DNA end is closer to TRBJ2-7. This CDR3 region has 15 residues. Germline loops: CDR1 GTSNPN, CDR2 SVGIG (reference sequence). The CDR3 nucleotides are TGTGCCTTGGGAAGGGGGGCGGCAGCCTACTACGAGCAGTACTTC. Translated, it gives CALGRGAAAYYEQYF.

This clonotype has a count of ten or more. The DNA for the CDR3 is TGCAGTGCTAGGGCAGGGACTAACTATGGCTACACCTTC. Amino acid sequence: CSARAGTNYGYTF. This chain uses TRBV20-1 with TRBJ1-2; weak D call: TRBD1 (5 bases). Per germline, CDR1 DFQATT and CDR2 SNEGSKA (reference sequence). CDR3 length: 13 amino acids. The V and J ends lost 3 bases and 0 bases respectively, with 8 bases between them.

This clonotype showed up many times. The rearrangement joins TRBV10-2 to TRBJ2-7; 9 bases are a match to TRBD2. Germline lookup yields CDR1 WSHSY and CDR2 SAAADI. The CDR3 spans 14 residues. Losses at the gene ends were 8 bases for V and 3 bases for J; bases not matched to a gene: 8. In DNA, the CDR3 is TGCGCCAGCCGACCGGCTAGCGGGGTCTACGAGCAGTACTTC. Translation gives CASRPASGVYEQYF.

This clonotype has only a few counts. The junction departs from the called germline gene at one end, perhaps through a read error. CDR3: CASSATATQYF. CDR3 in DNA: TGTGCCAGCAGTGCCACAGCTACGCAGTATTTT. The chain uses TRBV6-2 or TRBV6-3 and TRBJ2-3; D remains ambiguous. Germline CDR1 reads MNHEY; CDR2 reads SVGEGT. This CDR3 has 11 residues.

This sequence joins TRBV20-1 and TRBJ2-1, with 11 bases lining up with TRBD2. The germline gives CDR1 DFQATT, CDR2 SNEGSKA (reference sequence). V gave up 0 bases and J gave up 8 bases; unmatched junction bases: 9. The CDR3 runs to 16 residues. In nucleotides, the CDR3 is TGCAGTGCTAGAGATTTCCCCACTAGCGGGAGAGATGAGCAGTTCTTC. Protein: CSARDFPTSGRDEQFF.

This clonotype was detected only a few times. This sequence joins TRBV6-4 and TRBJ2-5; TRBD2 matches at 14 bases. The length of the CDR3 is 15 residues. CDR1 MRHNA and CDR2 SNTAGT come from the germline V gene. V shed 3 bases and J 11 bases; nucleotides not matched to a gene: 8. The CDR3 loop is CASSETSGGANEQYF. Here the CDR3 DNA reads TGTGCCAGCAGTGAGACTAGCGGGGGGGCCAATGAGCAGTACTTC.

This clonotype appeared a few times. This chain links TRBV20-1 with TRBJ2-1, with D perhaps TRBD2 (5 bases). The germline CDR1 and CDR2 sequences are DFQATT and SNEGSKA (reference sequence). CDR3 length: 15 residues. V shed 0 bases and J shed 2 bases, with 11 bases lying between them. CDR3 in DNA: TGCAGTGCTAGAGATACCGGGATGGCCTACAATGAGCAGTTCTTC. Translated, it gives CSARDTGMAYNEQFF.

The chain combines TRBV30 with TRBJ1-5; possibly TRBD1 for D (5 bases). V was clipped by 2 bases and J by 2 bases, with 10 bases between them. Germline V lookup: CDR1 GTSNPN, CDR2 SVGIG (reference sequence). There are 14 residues in the CDR3. CDR3 loop: CAWSSGGGNQPQHF. The CDR3 DNA reads as TGTGCCTGGAGTTCCGGGGGTGGCAATCAGCCCCAGCATTTT.

The V call is TRBV7-3, the J call TRBJ1-1, with no clear D. Trimming stripped 5 bases from V and 1 base from J, with 8 bases between. Germline CDR1 reads SGHTA; CDR2 reads FQGTGA. This CDR3 comprises 13 residues. DNA of the CDR3: TGTGCCAGCAGCCACGAACCGAACACTGAAGCTTTCTTT. Residues: CASSHEPNTEAFF.

This chain connects TRBV6-5 to TRBJ1-6; 7 bases agree with TRBD1. The CDR3 runs 16 residues. The germline CDR1 and CDR2 sequences are MNHEY and SVGAGI. V lost 0 bases to trimming and J lost 7 bases; unmatched junction nucleotides: 6. CDR3 nucleotide sequence: TGTGCCAGCAGTTACTCGACAGGGTTTGACAATTCACCCCTCCACTTT. Residues: CASSYSTGFDNSPLHF.

This chain joins TRBV7-9 and TRBJ2-4; possibly TRBD1 for D (6 bases). Judging by the DNA end, TRBJ2-5 fits better; the J call may be wrong. CDR1 is SEHNR and CDR2 is FQNEAQ in the germline V gene (reference sequence). There are 14 residues in the CDR3. CDR3 sequence: CASSYRQDQETQYF. CDR3 bases: TGTGCCAGCAGCTACAGACAGGACCAAGAGACCCAGTACTTC.

This clonotype was picked up a small number of times. The CDR3 DNA follows: TGTGCCAGCAGCTTCAACAGGGGAGAGGGCGAGCAGTACTTC. Translated: CASSFNRGEGEQYF. V usage is TRBV7-3 and J usage is TRBJ2-5; TRBD1 aligns across 7 bases. The assigned J gene may be wrong: the sequence end matches TRBJ2-7 better. Germline V CDR1 and CDR2: SGHTA, FQGTGA. This CDR3 spans 14 amino acids.

The chain links TRBV20-1 to TRBJ2-2, with D possibly matching TRBD2 (5 bases). The CDR3 contains 14 residues. With 5 bases removed from V and 1 base from J, the gap between germline ends came to 11 bases. The germline CDR1 and CDR2 sequences are DFQATT and SNEGSKA (reference sequence). Here the CDR3 reads CSARPDLNTGELFF. In DNA, the CDR3 is TGCAGTGCTCGCCCGGACTTGAACACCGGGGAGCTGTTTTTT.

The chain joins TRBV27 to TRBJ2-1, with D perhaps matching TRBD1 (8 bases). In germline, CDR1 is MNHEY, CDR2 SMNVEV (reference sequence). The CDR3 spans 16 residues. Trimming removed 2 bases at V and 7 bases at J, with 18 bases between. As DNA, the CDR3 is TGTGCCAGCAGTTTAATGCTCACAGGGGGGGGGAATGAGCAGTTCTTC. It encodes CASSLMLTGGGNEQFF.

The chain uses TRBV20-1 and TRBJ2-7; the D is unclear. The CDR3 extends over 14 amino acids. The V gene's germline CDR1 is DFQATT and CDR2 SNEGSKA (reference sequence). Deletions cut 0 bases from V and 2 bases from J, with 11 bases between. The CDR3 region is CSARDIGVTYEQYF. CDR3 bases: TGCAGTGCTAGAGATATAGGCGTAACCTACGAGCAGTACTTC.

The V and J genes are TRBV6-2 or TRBV6-3 and TRBJ1-2, with TRBD1 identical over 8 bases. The V gene's germline CDR1 is MNHEY and CDR2 SVGEGT. The CDR3 has 14 amino acids. V was clipped by 6 bases and J by 5 bases; unmatched bases: 8. DNA of the CDR3: TGTGCCAGCAGACTACAGGGGGTAGGATATGGCTACACCTTC. Protein product: CASRLQGVGYGYTF.

The V gene is TRBV29-1, the J gene TRBJ2-1, with D perhaps given as TRBD1 or TRBD2 (5 bases each). V lost 6 bases and J lost 4, with 16 bases in between. In germline, CDR1 is SQVTM, CDR2 ANQGSEA. This CDR3 comprises 14 residues. The CDR3 sequence: CSVIQGDGYNEQFF. The DNA for the CDR3 is TGCAGCGTAATACAAGGGGACGGTTACAATGAGCAGTTCTTC.

The V and J genes are TRBV20-1 and TRBJ2-5; 7 positions agree with TRBD2. TRBJ2-7 matches the DNA end more closely, so the J call is doubtful. The germline V gene encodes CDR1 DFQATT and CDR2 SNEGSKA (reference sequence). The CDR3 runs 14 residues. DNA for the CDR3: TGCAGTGCCACCTTGGGGGGACTAAGCTACGAGCAGTACTTC. Its translation is CSATLGGLSYEQYF.

This clonotype was counted a few times. The V call is TRBV6-5, the J call TRBJ2-5, with 8 bases aligning to TRBD1. Germline V CDR1 and CDR2: MNHEY, SVGAGI. J lost 4 bases, V lost 2 bases, and 3 bases had no gene match. The length of the CDR3 is 14 residues. Here the CDR3 DNA reads TGTGCCAGCAGTTACGACAGGGGTCGAGAGACCCAGTACTTC. Translated, it gives CASSYDRGRETQYF.